A single sample is the source of the 31 T cell receptor beta chains below, sequenced in a study of tumor-infiltrating lymphocytes in primary liver carcinoma. Starting material for RNA and DNA co-extraction consisted of about 20-32 mg of unsorted bulk tissue. A constant-region primer served to make TCR beta cDNA from about 500 ng total RNA. Amplification in three nested multiplex PCR rounds with slightly modified ARM-PCR gave rise to TCR beta libraries. Researchers ran the first two PCR rounds for roughly 10 cycles each with TRBV1-TRBV30 forward primers and a C-beta reverse primer. MiXCR, applied by TCRdb to the multiplex PCR reads, yields one record per CDR3 protein. The sample yields 90,000 to 110,000 distinct CDR3 sequences, approximately 78% seen once. Sequenced input: liver tumor tissue from sampling region 3. Subset meaning: tumor region T3, left-lateral pole. Every receptor here comes from a man between 35 and 55 years old with primary liver carcinoma and hepatitis B virus infection.

The rearrangement links TRBV29-1 to TRBJ2-3, with D perhaps TRBD1 (6 bases). From germline, CDR1 is SQVTM and CDR2 ANQGSEA. Trimming stripped 4 bases from V and 15 bases from J, with 29 bases between. The CDR3 sequence is 15 residues long. DNA for the CDR3: TGCAGCGTTGCCCGATACGGGACAAGCACAGATACACACTATTTT. Translated: CSVARYGTSTDTHYF.

A note on this clonotype: The CDR3 does not close with the conserved phenylalanine or tryptophan, likely indicating a read error. The J gene is TRBJ1-5, the V gene TRBV10-3; the D is unclear. The CDR3 consists of 13 residues. V lost 9 bases to trimming and J lost 4 bases, with 13 bases between them. Looked up from germline, CDR1 is ENHRY and CDR2 is SYGVKD. This CDR3 is CAICDGENQPQHY. The CDR3 nucleotides are TGTGCCATATGTGACGGGGAGAATCAGCCCCAGCATTAT.

A remark on this clonotype: The junction departs from the called germline gene at one end, perhaps through a read error. V and J are TRBV29-1 and TRBJ1-1; D is unclear. The CDR3 has 11 residues. Germline CDR1 is SQVTM and CDR2 is ANQGSEA. The CDR3 protein is CSAYMGTEAFF. CDR3 DNA: TGTAGCGCCTACATGGGTACTGAAGCTTTCTTT.

Many counts were recorded for this clonotype. V is TRBV6-1 and J is TRBJ2-3; no clear D. V was trimmed by 0 bases and J by 2 bases, leaving 15 bases between them. Germline V gene sequence: CDR1 MNHNS, CDR2 SASEGT. The CDR3 length is 17 residues. Here the CDR3 DNA reads TGTGCCAGCAGTGAAGCGCTCGGGCGTCGGTCCACAGATACGCAGTATTTT. It specifies CASSEALGRRSTDTQYF.

This chain links TRBV18 with TRBJ2-5; 7 nucleotides match TRBD2. Per germline, CDR1 KGHSH and CDR2 LQKENI. Unmatched junction bases numbered 9, after V lost 3 bases and J lost 2 bases. The CDR3 loop spans 16 amino acids. CDR3 in amino acids: CASSPKRASGQETQYF. CDR3 DNA: TGTGCCAGCTCACCGAAGAGGGCTAGCGGTCAAGAGACCCAGTACTTC.

Worth noting for this clonotype: At one end the junction does not follow the germline gene, possibly because of a read error. The rearrangement links TRBV4-3 to TRBJ2-7; 7 bases fit TRBD2. CDR3 length: 15 residues. Germline-derived CDR1 and CDR2 are LGHNA and YSLEER. The CDR3 here is CASSQDRASGYEEYF. The CDR3 DNA sequence: TGCGCCAGCAGCCAAGATAGGGCTAGCGGCTACGAGGAGTACTTC.

The chain recombines TRBV6-2 or TRBV6-3 with TRBJ2-1, with 7 bases identical to TRBD2. Germline V lookup: CDR1 MNHEY, CDR2 SVGEGT. V shed 3 bases, J shed 10 bases, and the junction held 12 bases outside the gene matches. There are 15 residues in the CDR3. The DNA for the CDR3 is TGTGCCAGCAGTTATATCGCTAGCGGCAAATCGGAGCAGTTCTTC. Protein: CASSYIASGKSEQFF.

V usage is TRBV9 and J usage is TRBJ1-1; D is perhaps TRBD1 (5 bases). The germline V and J ends were trimmed by 4 bases and 5 bases, with 9 bases remaining between them. This CDR3 region has 12 residues. The germline gives CDR1 SGDLS, CDR2 YYNGEE. CDR3 in amino acids: CASSPQGTEAFF. DNA for the CDR3: TGTGCCAGCAGCCCCCAGGGAACTGAAGCTTTCTTT.

This clonotype was counted many times. The V call is TRBV4-3, the J call TRBJ2-2, with D perhaps TRBD2 (6 bases). The V gene lost 1 base and the J gene lost 1 base, with 13 bases spanning the gap. The germline V gene encodes CDR1 LGHNA and CDR2 YSLEER. The CDR3 is 17 amino acids. The CDR3 region has the DNA TGCGCCAGCAGCCAAGCCCCCAGCGGGCAGAACACCGGGGAGCTGTTTTTT. This translates into CASSQAPSGQNTGELFF.

This clonotype was seen only a few times. This may be a read error, as it is one base from a much larger clone. This chain connects TRBV5-1 to TRBJ2-1; no reliable D call. The CDR3 sequence is 13 residues long. Germline lookup yields CDR1 SGHRS and CDR2 YFSETQ. Trimming shortened V by 7 bases and J by 7 bases, and 15 bases separated the two germline ends. CDR3 nucleotides: TGCGCCAGCTGCTCGTCCGTGGGAAATGAGCAGTTCTTC. Its protein product is CASCSSVGNEQFF.

This clonotype turned up a few times. A clone one base away is much larger, so this may be a read error. The rearrangement uses TRBV5-1 and TRBJ2-6; unclear D gene. The V end was cut by 3 bases, the J end by 6 bases, with 25 bases between. Germline lookup yields CDR1 SGHRS and CDR2 YFSETQ. The CDR3 sequence is 19 residues long. CDR3 amino acids: CASSSRSSGLPPEANVLTF. The CDR3 region has the DNA TGCGCCAGCAGCTCCCGGAGTTCAGGCCTCCCCCCTGAGGCCAACGTCCTGACTTTC. The entire variable domain, with the rest obtained from reference TRBV5-1 and TRBJ2-6, is as follows: KAGVTQTPRYLIKTRGQQVTLSCSPISGHRSVSWYQQTPGQGLQFLFEYFSETQRNKGNFPGRFSGRQFSNSRSEMNVSTLELGDSALYLCASSSRSSGLPPEANVLTFGAGSRLTVL.

With respect to this clonotype: The junction departs from germline at one end; a sequencing error may be responsible. This sequence joins TRBV5-6 and TRBJ2-5, with D possibly being TRBD2 (6 bases). Per germline, CDR1 SGHDT and CDR2 YYEEEE. CDR3 size: 13 residues. The CDR3 spells CASKWRDQETRYF. CDR3 nucleotides: TGTGCCAGCAAATGGCGGGATCAAGAGACCCGGTACTTC.

The CDR3 region is CASSLDISGNTIYF. DNA for the CDR3: TGTGCCAGCAGCCTGGACATCTCTGGAAACACCATATATTTT. V is TRBV5-6 and J is TRBJ1-3, with D possibly TRBD1 on 5 matching bases. This CDR3 region has 14 residues. V lost 4 bases and J lost 0, with 8 bases in between. Germline V gene sequence: CDR1 SGHDT, CDR2 YYEEEE.

Remarks on this clonotype: No conserved phenylalanine or tryptophan ends this CDR3, so it is likely a read error. This sequence joins TRBV7-9 and TRBJ2-7; the D gene is possibly TRBD2 (6 bases). The CDR3 consists of 15 residues. Trimming removed 5 bases at V and 3 bases at J, with 17 bases between. From germline, CDR1 is SEHNR and CDR2 FQNEAQ (reference sequence). CDR3 nucleotides: TGTGCCAGCAGCCGGACTAACGGGAGTTTCTACGAGCAGTACCTC. Its protein is CASSRTNGSFYEQYL.

About this clonotype: At one boundary the junction diverges from the germline segment, which might be a read error. This rearrangement joins TRBV6-2 or TRBV6-3 to TRBJ1-1; D unresolved. The V gene's germline CDR1 is MNHEY and CDR2 SVGEGT. The CDR3 totals 16 residues. CDR3 nucleotide sequence: TGTCCCAGCACTATAATCTGGACGAGGGTAGTCACTGAAACTTTCTTT. This gives the protein CPSTIIWTRVVTETFF.

On this clonotype: At one of its ends the junction is not consistent with the germline gene, which may arise from a read error. This CDR3 is CANSSLVGADTQYF. CDR3 sequence (DNA): TGTGCCAACAGCTCTCTAGTCGGGGCAGATACGCAGTATTTT. The chain recombines TRBV13 with TRBJ2-3; TRBD2 is a possible D gene (5 bases). The V gene's germline CDR1 is PRHDT and CDR2 FYEKMQ (reference sequence). The CDR3 contains 14 residues.

Note on this clonotype: At one end, the junction sequence differs from germline, possibly due to a read error. The V call is TRBV20-1, the J call TRBJ2-5; D unresolved. CDR3 length equals 14 residues. Germline CDR1 DFQATT, CDR2 SNEGSKA (reference sequence). This chain's CDR3 is CRARDLKGLETQYF. Written as DNA, the CDR3 is TGCAGAGCTAGAGATCTAAAGGGCCTGGAGACCCAGTACTTC.

The V and J genes are TRBV24-1 and TRBJ2-7; D gene uncertain. V lost 3 bases and J lost 0, with 5 bases in between. This CDR3 has 13 amino acids. The germline V gene has CDR1 KGHDR and CDR2 SFDVKD. The CDR3 nucleotides read TGTGCCACCAGTGATGCCAGCTCCTACGAGCAGTACTTC. This translates into CATSDASSYEQYF.

V usage is TRBV7-9 and J usage is TRBJ2-7; D is unresolved. Trimming took off 5 bases at V and 0 bases at J, with 11 bases between the two ends. This CDR3 spans 14 amino acids. Germline lookup yields CDR1 SEHNR and CDR2 FQNEAQ (reference sequence). The CDR3 protein is CASSVGDSSYEQYF. The CDR3 bases are TGTGCCAGCAGCGTTGGGGATAGCTCCTACGAGCAGTACTTC.

This clonotype was detected only once. This chain joins TRBV29-1 and TRBJ2-2, with a tentative D call TRBD2 (5 bases). V was trimmed by 4 bases and J by 5 bases, leaving 17 bases between them. This CDR3 spans 15 amino acids. Germline V gene lookup returns CDR1 SQVTM and CDR2 ANQGSEA. CDR3 amino acids: CSVAGSARRTGELFF. The CDR3 region has the DNA TGCAGCGTTGCGGGGAGTGCAAGGCGAACCGGGGAGCTGTTTTTT.

This clonotype was counted at least ten times. The chain joins TRBV30 to TRBJ1-6; the D gene is possibly TRBD1 (6 bases). Germline-derived CDR1 and CDR2 are GTSNPN and SVGIG (reference sequence). The V and J ends lost 4 bases and 8 bases respectively, with 15 bases between them. This CDR3 comprises 14 residues. CDR3 nucleotides: TGTGCCTGGACCTCCCGGGGGGCGCATTCACCCCTCCACTTT. It is translated as CAWTSRGAHSPLHF.

The chain is built from TRBV5-6 and TRBJ2-7, with 7 bases that match TRBD1. The V and J ends lost 4 bases and 11 bases, in that order; junction bases with no gene match: 21. The CDR3 has 16 residues. Germline assignment: CDR1 SGHDT and CDR2 YYEEEE. DNA for the CDR3: TGTGCCAGCAGCCGAGGTCGACAGGGTATCTCCTACAAGGAGTACTTC. Amino acid sequence: CASSRGRQGISYKEYF.

To note about this clonotype: The CDR3 carries no conserved terminal phenylalanine or tryptophan, so it likely arises from a read error. The chain is built from TRBV29-1 and TRBJ2-7; D not resolved. Germline CDR1 and CDR2: SQVTM and ANQGSEA. The CDR3 has 13 residues. The V end lost 4 bases, the J end lost 2 bases, and 12 bases lay between the germline ends. The DNA for the CDR3 is TGCAGCGTTGCCCTCCCACAGACCTACGAGCAGTACCTC. This encodes CSVALPQTYEQYL.

This clonotype is medium-sized in the sample. The V call is TRBV4-2, the J call TRBJ1-6; the D is unclear. Between the trimmed V and J ends, which lost 0 bases and 8 bases, there was a span of 14 bases. The CDR3 has 16 residues. From germline, CDR1 is LGHNA and CDR2 YNFKEQ. In DNA, the CDR3 is TGTGCCAGCAGCCAAGAGGGGTCAGGAGGAGATTCACCCCTCCACTTT. This codes for CASSQEGSGGDSPLHF.

A note on this clonotype: One junction end disagrees with the germline gene, perhaps due to a read error. V and J are TRBV6-6 and TRBJ2-2; D might be TRBD2 (5 bases). This CDR3 has 15 amino acids. Germline V gene sequence: CDR1 MNHNY, CDR2 SVGAGI (reference sequence). CDR3 nucleotides: TGTGCCAGCACTGGTCCGGCGGCTAAGACCGGGGAGTTGTTTTTT. Translated: CASTGPAAKTGELFF.

Concerning this clonotype itself: The conserved phenylalanine or tryptophan normally closing the CDR3 is absent here, so this likely arose from a read error. The rearrangement links TRBV12-3 or TRBV12-4 to TRBJ2-5, with a possible D match to TRBD1 (5 bases). The CDR3 is 13 amino acids. This CDR3 reads CASSLVQGETQYI. Here the CDR3 DNA reads TGCGCCAGCAGTTTGGTCCAGGGAGAGACCCAGTACATC.

The chain links TRBV4-1 to TRBJ2-7; 15 bases map to TRBD2. CDR3 length: 24 residues. Germline CDR1 and CDR2: MGHRA and YSYEKL. The junction had 29 bases not matched to a gene; V was cut back by 4 bases and J by 4 bases. The CDR3 coding sequence is TGCGCCAGCAGCCGAATAGAGGGGCAGGGTCTCCCGACTGGGACTAGCGGGAGGATATACGAGCAGTACTTC. Translation gives CASSRIEGQGLPTGTSGRIYEQYF.

Regarding this clonotype: One junction end disagrees with the germline gene, perhaps due to a read error. The chain uses TRBV7-6 and TRBJ2-2, with TRBD2 matching over 10 bases. Germline V gene lookup returns CDR1 SGHVS and CDR2 FNYEAQ. This CDR3 region has 16 residues. CDR3 sequence reads: CASSLSSGSIAGKLFF. CDR3 bases: TGTGCCAGCAGCCTATCTAGCGGGAGTATAGCCGGGAAGCTGTTTTTT.

This clonotype was observed a handful of times. One end of the junction varies from germline; a read error may be responsible. DNA for the CDR3: TGTGTCAGCAGTCCATGGACTGCGAACACTCGGGAGCTGTTTTTT. Its protein is CVSSPWTANTRELFF. The rearrangement joins TRBV11-2 to TRBJ2-2; D is possibly TRBD2 (5 bases). The germline CDR1 and CDR2 sequences are SGHAT and FQNNGV. CDR3 length: 15 residues.

Notes on this clonotype: Likely a read error: the CDR3 ends without its conserved phenylalanine or tryptophan. The rearrangement links TRBV29-1 to TRBJ2-2; 7 bases match TRBD2. The CDR3 consists of 15 residues. V lost 4 bases, J lost 4 bases, and 9 bases stayed unmatched. In germline, CDR1 is SQVTM, CDR2 ANQGSEA. CDR3 sequence (DNA): TGCAGCGTTGGCACTAGCGCGGCGAGCACCGGGGAGCTGTTTCTT. Its protein is CSVGTSAASTGELFL.

This clonotype has ten or more counts. V and J are TRBV28 and TRBJ1-2; perhaps TRBD1 as D (5 bases). CDR3 length equals 13 residues. Germline V gives CDR1 MDHEN, CDR2 SYDVKM. Trimming took 3 bases from V and 4 from J, leaving 9 bases between them. The CDR3 spells CASSFGGGYGYTF. The DNA for the CDR3 is TGTGCCAGCAGTTTTGGGGGGGGCTATGGCTACACCTTC.